This T cell receptor beta chain was retrieved from a study of blood T cell repertoires in COVID-19. Study at large: Researchers got acute and convalescent COVID-19 samples from the United States, Italy and Spain. The analysed material was cDNA or gDNA that came from T cells, B-cell-depleted T cells, or PBMCs.

This CDR3 spans 13 amino acids. In germline, CDR1 is SNHLY, CDR2 FYNNEI. V was pared by 6 bases and J by 10 bases, with 3 bases of the junction left unmatched. Authors' analysis steps: For nucleated cells, counts were estimated from reference gene primer amplification. The protocol was immunoSEQ multiplex PCR, while the TCRdb copy is restricted to in-frame clones and leaves out a portion. D and trimming come from the DNA, and the V and J calls and clone size come from that table. The table lists about 170,000 clones, 85% of them singletons. Sequences were obtained from peripheral blood. The genes are TRBV2 and TRBJ1-6; 10 bases are a match to TRBD1. The clonotype originates from a human donor with acute or convalescent COVID-19. The donor label of this sample is uncertain. In DNA form, the CDR3 reads TGTGCCAGCAGCGGACAGGGGGAATCACCCCTCCACTTT. Its protein is CASSGQGESPLHF.